These T cell receptor beta chains were read from a single sample in a study of blood T cell repertoires in COVID-19. The assay was immunoSEQ multiplex PCR, and TCRdb's table has in-frame clones only and misses some. The sample lists tens of thousands of clones; around 87% were seen once. The sample consisted of peripheral blood. These receptor sequences come from a man between 35 and 55 years old with acute or convalescent COVID-19. CDR3s include the opening cysteine and the closing phenylalanine or tryptophan. The D gene is left open where the match is weak. Clone size is not always given. Where it is, it says once, few, many or a class for expanded clones.

CAISDLAGYAIGTQYF	TGTGCCATCAGTGATTTGGCGGGATATGCGATTGGGACCCAGTACTTC	NA	TRBV10-3	TRBJ2-5	NA
CASTRRVSPEVTQYF	TGTGCCAGCACCCGGCGGGTCTCTCCGGAGGTGACGCAGTATTTT	NA	TRBV7-2	TRBJ2-3	NA
CASSQDGGFNSPLHF	TGCGCCAGCAGCCAAGACGGAGGATTCAATTCACCCCTCCACTTT	few	TRBV4-3	TRBJ1-6	NA
CASTAGGLQETQYF	TGTGCCAGCACCGCCGGGGGGCTTCAAGAGACCCAGTACTTC	NA	TRBV7-9	TRBJ2-5	NA
CASSQDGRGGWSSYNEQFF	TGCGCCAGCAGCCAAGATGGGCGGGGGGGTTGGAGCTCCTACAATGAGCAGTTCTTC	NA	TRBV4-1	TRBJ2-1	TRBD2
CASSLFQGQMNTEAFF	TGTGCCAGCAGCTTATTCCAGGGGCAGATGAACACTGAAGCTTTCTTT	NA	TRBV7-6	TRBJ1-1	NA
CASSLGWEQGHDYGYTF	TGTGCCAGCAGCTTAGGATGGGAACAGGGTCATGACTATGGCTACACCTTC	NA	TRBV7-9	TRBJ1-2	NA
CASSRSGNTEAFF	TGTGCCAGCAGCCGTAGCGGGAACACTGAAGCTTTCTTT	few	TRBV6-2/TRBV6-3	TRBJ1-1	NA
CASGLSAGTDNGYTF	TGTGCTAGTGGTTTATCCGCCGGGACAGATAATGGCTACACCTTC	NA	TRBV12-5	TRBJ1-2	TRBD1
CASSYGTSGVYEQYF	TGTGCCAGCAGCTACGGGACTAGCGGAGTCTACGAGCAGTACTTC	NA	TRBV7-6	TRBJ2-7	TRBD2
CASSLFPSGGRNEQFF	TGTGCCAGCAGCTTATTCCCTAGCGGGGGGCGAAATGAGCAGTTCTTC	NA	TRBV11-3	TRBJ2-1	TRBD2
CASGSYTRGDTQYF	TGTGCTAGTGGTTCGTACACCAGGGGCGATACGCAGTATTTT	once	TRBV12-5	TRBJ2-3	NA
CASSSSGELDNEQFF	TGTGCCAGCAGCTCTAGCGGGGAACTTGACAATGAGCAGTTCTTC	NA	TRBV7-9	TRBJ2-1	TRBD2
CAGRDRGGNSPLHF	TGTGCCGGTAGGGACAGGGGAGGGAATTCACCCCTCCACTTT	NA	TRBV30	TRBJ1-6	TRBD1
CASTYRDIYEQYF	TGTGCCAGCACCTACAGGGACATCTACGAGCAGTACTTC	NA	TRBV6-5	TRBJ2-7	NA
CAITSGPDTQYF	TGTGCCATCACCTCAGGGCCAGATACGCAGTATTTT	NA	TRBV10-3	TRBJ2-3	NA
CASSHSPGAYQYF	TGTGCCAGCAGCCATTCCCCAGGGGCCTATCAGTACTTC	NA	TRBV14	TRBJ2-4	NA
CASSYSSGMETQYF	TGTGCCAGCAGTTACTCATCGGGGATGGAGACCCAGTACTTC	NA	TRBV6-6	TRBJ2-5	NA
CASSEGRRGGYTF	TGTGCCAGCAGTGAAGGGCGCCGAGGCGGCTACACCTTC	NA	TRBV6-1	TRBJ1-2	NA
CASSPTGGEQYF	TGTGCCAGCAGCCCGACAGGGGGCGAGCAGTACTTC	NA	TRBV5-4	TRBJ2-7	TRBD1
CASLPGTGGSGELFF	TGCGCCAGCCTACCCGGGACAGGGGGCTCCGGGGAGCTGTTTTTT	once	TRBV23-1	TRBJ2-2	TRBD1
CASSQEGQTGFYGYTF	TGCGCCAGCAGCCAAGAAGGGCAGACAGGGTTCTATGGCTACACCTTC	NA	TRBV4-3	TRBJ1-2	TRBD1
CASSGGTVNTEAFF	TGCGCCAGCAGCGGAGGGACAGTCAACACTGAAGCTTTCTTT	few	TRBV5-1	TRBJ1-1	TRBD1
CASSYGGATQYF	TGTGCCAGCAGTTACGGGGGGGCGACCCAGTACTTC	NA	TRBV6-2/TRBV6-3	TRBJ2-5	NA
CASSGGYTEAFF	TGTGCCAGCAGTGGAGGGTACACTGAAGCTTTCTTT	once	TRBV25-1	TRBJ1-1	NA
CASSPQVGNTEAFF	TGTGCCAGCAGCCCACAGGTGGGGAACACTGAAGCTTTCTTT	NA	TRBV3-1/TRBV3-2	TRBJ1-1	NA
CASSWGQLNTEAFF	TGTGCCAGCAGCTGGGGACAGTTGAACACTGAAGCTTTCTTT	NA	TRBV2	TRBJ1-1	TRBD1
CASRGTGSGTGELFF	TGTGCCAGCAGAGGTACAGGGTCGGGCACCGGGGAGCTGTTTTTT	NA	TRBV6-5	TRBJ2-2	NA
CASSPGLLYNEQFF	TGTGCCAGCAGCCCGGGACTATTATACAATGAGCAGTTCTTC	NA	TRBV7-2	TRBJ2-1	TRBD2
CASRPGLAGEGGTGELFF	TGTGCCAGCAGGCCGGGACTAGCGGGAGAGGGAGGCACCGGGGAGCTGTTTTTT	NA	TRBV7-6	TRBJ2-2	TRBD2
CASSVRTGGMNTEAFF	TGTGCCAGCAGCGTAAGAACAGGGGGCATGAACACTGAAGCTTTCTTT	once	TRBV7-2	TRBJ1-1	TRBD1
CASSSQGSTDTQYF	TGTGCCAGCAGCTCACAGGGAAGCACAGATACGCAGTATTTT	NA	TRBV12-1	TRBJ2-3	NA
CASSKGLVAKNIQYF	TGTGCCAGCAGCAAGGGACTCGTGGCCAAAAACATTCAGTACTTC	NA	TRBV21-1	TRBJ2-4	NA
CASSETGGRYEQYF	TGCGCCAGCAGCGAGACAGGGGGTAGGTACGAGCAGTACTTC	NA	TRBV10-2	TRBJ2-7	TRBD1
CASSLSSGRLTYEQYF	TGTGCCAGCAGTTTATCTAGCGGGAGGCTGACCTACGAGCAGTACTTC	NA	TRBV27	TRBJ2-7	TRBD2
CAWSESAGFTDTQYF	TGTGCCTGGAGTGAATCAGCGGGGTTCACAGATACGCAGTATTTT	NA	TRBV30	TRBJ2-3	TRBD2
CASRAGAAGTEAFF	TGTGCCAGCAGAGCGGGGGCGGCGGGCACTGAAGCTTTCTTT	NA	TRBV7-2	TRBJ1-1	NA
CASSPARLAGHNEQFF	TGTGCCAGCAGCCCGGCGCGGCTAGCGGGACACAATGAGCAGTTCTTC	NA	TRBV7-7	TRBJ2-1	TRBD2
CASRPTGAGANVLTF	TGCGCCAGCAGGCCAACAGGGGCTGGGGCCAACGTCCTGACTTTC	once	TRBV5-1	TRBJ2-6	TRBD1
CASSQDPGLAGLFF	TGTGCCAGCAGCCAAGATCCCGGACTAGCGGGACTTTTCTTC	NA	TRBV3-1/TRBV3-2	TRBJ2-1	TRBD2
CASSQGLRKEQYF	TGTGCCAGCAGCCAAGGACTCCGAAAGGAGCAGTACTTC	NA	TRBV14	TRBJ2-7	NA
CASSLIVTGGQETQYF	TGTGCCAGCAGCTTGATCGTAACGGGGGGACAAGAGACCCAGTACTTC	few	TRBV5-6	TRBJ2-5	TRBD2
CASGPNLGQAIYYEQYF	TGTGCTAGTGGCCCAAACCTGGGACAGGCAATCTACTACGAGCAGTACTTC	NA	TRBV12-5	TRBJ2-7	TRBD1
CASSVAPGAVETQYF	TGTGCCAGCAGCGTAGCTCCCGGAGCGGTAGAGACCCAGTACTTC	NA	TRBV9	TRBJ2-5	NA
CASSGTRYEQYF	TGTGCCAGTAGCGGGACTAGATACGAGCAGTACTTC	NA	TRBV19	TRBJ2-7	TRBD2
CASSQEAGFGKLFF	TGTGCCAGCAGCCAAGAGGCCGGGTTCGGAAAACTGTTTTTT	NA	TRBV14	TRBJ1-4	NA
CASSPGYEQYF	TGTGCCAGTAGCCCCGGTTACGAGCAGTACTTC	once	TRBV19	TRBJ2-7	NA
CATRETDYNEQFF	TGTGCCACCAGAGAGACAGACTACAATGAGCAGTTCTTC	NA	TRBV24-1	TRBJ2-1	NA
CASSWDKNTEAFF	TGCGCCAGCAGCTGGGACAAGAACACTGAAGCTTTCTTT	NA	TRBV4-3	TRBJ1-1	NA
CASSLAGEGNTEAFF	TGCGCCAGCAGCTTGGCCGGGGAGGGGAACACTGAAGCTTTCTTT	NA	TRBV5-1	TRBJ1-1	NA
CASSGGGYEQFF	TGTGCCAGCTCCGGAGGGGGCTATGAGCAGTTCTTC	NA	TRBV18	TRBJ2-1	NA
CASSSYYEQYF	TGTGCCAGCAGTTCCTACTACGAGCAGTACTTC	NA	TRBV6-2/TRBV6-3	TRBJ2-7	NA
CASSYQGRVNTEAFF	TGTGCCAGCAGTTACCAGGGAAGGGTGAACACTGAAGCTTTCTTT	NA	TRBV6-5	TRBJ1-1	NA
CASIGTQNTGELFF	TGTGCCAGCATCGGGACACAAAACACCGGGGAGCTGTTTTTT	NA	TRBV7-9	TRBJ2-2	NA
CASSGQGEVPEAFF	TGTGCCAGCAGCGGACAGGGGGAAGTTCCTGAAGCTTTCTTT	few	TRBV6-6	TRBJ1-1	TRBD1
CASSPQVGGYTF	TGTGCCAGCAGCCCTCAGGTGGGTGGCTACACCTTC	once	TRBV3-1/TRBV3-2	TRBJ1-2	NA
CASSGSGGQETQYF	TGTGCCAGCAGCGGCAGCGGGGGGCAAGAGACCCAGTACTTC	once	TRBV3-1/TRBV3-2	TRBJ2-5	TRBD2
CASREGTQETQYF	TGCGCCAGCAGGGAGGGGACCCAAGAGACCCAGTACTTC	NA	TRBV5-1	TRBJ2-5	NA
CASGLVATAGVGTDTQYF	TGTGCTAGTGGTTTGGTAGCGACAGCGGGAGTGGGGACAGATACGCAGTATTTT	NA	TRBV12-5	TRBJ2-3	TRBD2
CASSPPIRGAKSPLHF	TGTGCCAGCAGCCCCCCAATTCGGGGGGCCAAGTCACCCCTCCACTTT	NA	TRBV5-4	TRBJ1-6	NA